The rows below give T cell receptor beta chains drawn from one sample of a study of OX40 agonist ivuxolimab in advanced cancers. Data came from immunoSEQ multiplex PCR; TCRdb stores just in-frame clones and leaves some out. The data show around 75,000 clones, 70% to 90% seen once. The sequenced sample was CD4+ or CD8+ T cells sorted from blood, obtained in a trial of the OX40 agonist ivuxolimab. The source of these receptors is an adult with an advanced solid tumor such as melanoma, head and neck, liver or kidney cancer. Each CDR3 is given with its conserved first and last residue. A D gene is named only where the DNA matches it firmly. Clone size is stated in some rows and not others, as once, few, many or a class when expanded.

v_call	clone_size	j_call	d_call	cdr3_nt	cdr3_aa
TRBV6-5	-	TRBJ2-7	-	TGTGCCAGCTGGGCAGCAGGCCTTTACGAGCAGTACTTC	CASWAAGLYEQYF
TRBV29-1	-	TRBJ2-1	TRBD2	TGCAGCGTTGATAAGGGTGTAGCGGGAGGAGGGGGTGAGCAGTTCTTC	CSVDKGVAGGGGEQFF
TRBV6-1	-	TRBJ1-4	-	TGTGCCAGCAGCGCCTCTCAAGAAAAACTGTTTTTT	CASSASQEKLFF
TRBV19	-	TRBJ2-1	-	TGTGCCAGTATTGGGCACAATGAGCAGTTCTTC	CASIGHNEQFF
TRBV19	-	TRBJ1-2	-	TGTGCCAGTACCCCATTTGGCACGCCTAACTATGGCTACACCTTC	CASTPFGTPNYGYTF
TRBV7-2	-	TRBJ2-7	-	TGTGCCAGCAGCCGGGACTCTTTCTACGAGCAGTACTTC	CASSRDSFYEQYF
TRBV7-9	-	TRBJ2-7	TRBD1	TGTGCCAGCATCGCCGACAGGGACGAGCAGTACTTC	CASIADRDEQYF
TRBV6-1	-	TRBJ1-1	-	TGTGCCAGCAGTGAACCGGGCATGAACACTGAAGCTTTCTTT	CASSEPGMNTEAFF
TRBV7-2	-	TRBJ2-1	TRBD2	TGTGCCAGCAGCTTAGAGAGAGGCGGGGGTGAGCAGTTCTTC	CASSLERGGGEQFF
TRBV18	-	TRBJ1-1	-	TGTGCCAGCTCACTACTAGCGGGGGCGGGTACTGAAGCTTTCTTT	CASSLLAGAGTEAFF
TRBV27	-	TRBJ1-6	-	TGTGCCAGCAGTTTATTAGACAGAGGAGATTCACCCCTCCACTTT	CASSLLDRGDSPLHF
TRBV6-5	-	TRBJ1-1	-	TGTGCCAGCAGTTACAGGGGGGCTGAAGCTTTCTTT	CASSYRGAEAFF
TRBV20-1	once	TRBJ1-2	-	TGCAGTGCTGATAACTATGGCTACACCTTC	CSADNYGYTF
TRBV20-1	-	TRBJ2-7	-	TGCAGTGCTATAAAGGGATACGAGCAGTACTTC	CSAIKGYEQYF
TRBV10-1	few	TRBJ2-7	-	TGCGCCAGGAGCCGGTACGAGCAGTACTTC	CARSRYEQYF